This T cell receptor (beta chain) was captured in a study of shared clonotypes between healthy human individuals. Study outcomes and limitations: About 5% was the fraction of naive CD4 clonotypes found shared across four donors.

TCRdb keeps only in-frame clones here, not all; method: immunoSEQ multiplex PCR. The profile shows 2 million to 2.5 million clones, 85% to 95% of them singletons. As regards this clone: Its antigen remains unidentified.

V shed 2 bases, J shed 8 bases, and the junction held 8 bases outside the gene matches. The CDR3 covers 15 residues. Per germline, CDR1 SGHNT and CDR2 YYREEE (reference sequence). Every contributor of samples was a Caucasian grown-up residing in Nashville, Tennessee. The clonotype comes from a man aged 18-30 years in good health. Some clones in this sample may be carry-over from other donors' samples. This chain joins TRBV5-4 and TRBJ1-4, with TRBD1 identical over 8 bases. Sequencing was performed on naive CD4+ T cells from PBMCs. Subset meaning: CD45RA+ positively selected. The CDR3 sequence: CASSFDSGGGEKLFF. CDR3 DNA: TGTGCCAGCAGCTTTGATTCAGGGGGCGGGGAAAAACTGTTTTTT. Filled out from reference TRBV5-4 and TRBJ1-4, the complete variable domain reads ETGVTQSPTHLIKTRGQQVTLRCSSQSGHNTVSWYQQALGQGPQFIFQYYREEENGRGNFPPRFSGLQFPNYSSELNVNALELDDSALYLCASSFDSGGGEKLFFGSGTQLSVL.